The 17 T cell receptor beta chains reported below all come from one sample, sequenced in a study of CD8+ T cells in alopecia areata. As the sequencing template, cDNA was produced by extracting RNA and reverse transcribing it. The data were produced by immunoSEQ multiplex PCR, yet TCRdb's version contains in-frame clones alone and is incomplete. The sample carries around 250,000 clones, roughly 69% recorded once. The starting material was CD4+ T cells sorted from blood, obtained at week 0. The receptor set was obtained from a human donor with alopecia areata.

Notes on this clone: Other DNA sequences of this sample code for an identical CDR3. The J gene is TRBJ2-7, the V gene TRBV18; 10 bases line up with TRBD1. This CDR3 spans 14 amino acids. CDR1 is KGHSH, CDR2 LQKENI, per germline. V lost 3 bases, J lost 3 bases, and 2 bases stayed unmatched. CDR3 sequence (DNA): TGTGCCAGCTCACCTGGGACAGGGGACTACGAGCAGTACTTC. It specifies CASSPGTGDYEQYF.

The V gene is TRBV7-9, the J gene TRBJ2-5; the D gene could be TRBD1 or TRBD2 (5 bases each). The V and J ends lost 8 bases and 7 bases respectively, with 14 bases between them. The CDR3 extends over 12 amino acids. From germline, CDR1 is SEHNR and CDR2 FQNEAQ (reference sequence). CDR3 sequence reads: CASRPGTGTQYF. The CDR3 DNA reads TGTGCCAGCCGCCCAGGGACGGGGACCCAGTACTTC.

In DNA, the CDR3 is TGCAGCGCCTCGACCGTGATGGGAAACACCATATATTTT. The encoded protein is CSASTVMGNTIYF. The chain carries TRBV29-1 and TRBJ1-3; D is ambiguous. CDR3 length equals 13 residues. The V end was cut by 7 bases, the J end by 4 bases, with 14 bases between. Germline-derived CDR1 and CDR2 are SQVTM and ANQGSEA. The entire variable domain, with the rest obtained from reference TRBV29-1 and TRBJ1-3, is as follows: SAVISQKPSRDICQRGTSLTIQCQVDSQVTMMFWYRQQPGQSLTLIATANQGSEATYESGFVIDKFPISRPNLTFSTLTVSNMSPEDSSIYLCSASTVMGNTIYFGEGSWLTVV.

The V call is TRBV6-5, the J call TRBJ2-5; D not resolved. CDR1 is MNHEY and CDR2 is SVGAGI in the germline V gene. Trimming stripped 6 bases from V and 4 bases from J, with 15 bases between. There are 14 residues in the CDR3. The CDR3 bases are TGTGCCAGCAGCCACGCTGGGCCAGGAGAGACCCAGTACTTC. Translating gives CASSHAGPGETQYF.

This clone appeared a few times. The DNA of the CDR3 is TGCGCCAGCAGCTTGTGGCAGGCGCACAGGAATGAGCAGTTCTTC. It encodes CASSLWQAHRNEQFF. V is TRBV5-1 and J is TRBJ2-1; possible D gene TRBD1, 5 bases. Trimming cost V 1 base and J 7 bases, with 15 bases left between them. CDR3 length: 15 amino acids. Looked up from germline, CDR1 is SGHRS and CDR2 is YFSETQ.

The V and J genes are TRBV30 and TRBJ1-1; TRBD1 might be the D (6 bases). Trimming cost V 3 bases and J 0 bases, with 14 bases left between them. The CDR3 has 15 amino acids. CDR1 GTSNPN and CDR2 SVGIG come from the germline V gene (reference sequence). The CDR3 sequence: CAWSRITGMNTEAFF. The CDR3, as DNA: TGTGCCTGGAGCAGGATAACAGGGATGAACACTGAAGCTTTCTTT.

The chain couples TRBV4-3 to TRBJ2-7, with no clear D. With 1 base removed from V and 6 bases from J, the gap between germline ends came to 7 bases. This CDR3 is 12 amino acids long. Per the germline V gene, CDR1 is LGHNA and CDR2 is YSLEER. The CDR3 is CASSQVPGEQYF. In nucleotides, the CDR3 is TGCGCCAGCAGCCAAGTTCCCGGCGAGCAGTACTTC.

This clone is a singleton in its sample. Other nucleotide sequences in the sample specify the same CDR3. The chain employs TRBV30 and TRBJ1-1; D is unresolved. The V end was cut by 0 bases, the J end by 1 base, with 6 bases between. The CDR3 is made up of 13 amino acids. CDR1 is GTSNPN and CDR2 is SVGIG in the germline V gene (reference sequence). The CDR3 loop reads CAWSVRENTEAFF. The DNA for the CDR3 is TGTGCCTGGAGTGTAAGGGAGAACACTGAAGCTTTCTTT.

The rearrangement uses TRBV30 and TRBJ1-2; D ambiguous. Deletions cut 2 bases from V and 3 bases from J, with 13 bases between. This CDR3 is 14 amino acids long. Looked up from germline, CDR1 is GTSNPN and CDR2 is SVGIG (reference sequence). As DNA, the CDR3 is TGTGCCTGGAGTATCCTCGGGGAGTACTATGGCTACACCTTC. Translating it yields CAWSILGEYYGYTF.

This chain links TRBV30 with TRBJ2-7; D possibly matches TRBD1 or TRBD2 (6 bases each). CDR1 GTSNPN and CDR2 SVGIG come from the germline V gene (reference sequence). The CDR3 consists of 15 residues. Trimming stripped 4 bases from V and 2 bases from J, with 18 bases between. CDR3 coding DNA: TGTGCCTGGATACCAAGGGGGGCAGGCCCCTACGAGCAGTACTTC. Its protein product is CAWIPRGAGPYEQYF.

The genes are TRBV7-3 and TRBJ1-4; maybe TRBD1 (5 bases). The CDR3 has 15 residues. Trimming shortened V by 5 bases and J by 5 bases, and 15 bases separated the two germline ends. The germline CDR1 and CDR2 sequences are SGHTA and FQGTGA. The CDR3 region has the DNA TGTGCCAGCAGCCCAAGTCCCAGGGTGAATGAAAAACTGTTTTTT. This codes for CASSPSPRVNEKLFF.

Only a few counts were recorded for this clone. The chain has TRBV29-1 and TRBJ2-3; 9 nucleotides agree with TRBD2. This CDR3 is 13 amino acids long. The V segment lost 8 bases and the J segment 4 bases; nucleotides outside the gene matches: 7. From germline, CDR1 is SQVTM and CDR2 ANQGSEA. CDR3 in amino acids: CSFGLAKADTQYF. CDR3 nucleotides: TGCAGCTTCGGACTAGCGAAAGCAGATACGCAGTATTTT.

The rearrangement uses TRBV5-1 and TRBJ2-5; 10 nucleotides line up with TRBD1. Germline V gives CDR1 SGHRS, CDR2 YFSETQ. The CDR3 has 15 residues. Germline trimming cut 3 bases from V and 5 bases from J; bases unmatched to any gene: 7. The CDR3 DNA sequence: TGCGCCAGCAGCTGGGAGACAGGGGGCGCGGAGACCCAGTACTTC. It codes for CASSWETGGAETQYF.

This clone was counted a single time. This chain joins TRBV7-3 and TRBJ1-2, with D unclear. V lost 5 bases and J 1 base, leaving 8 bases between the germline ends. CDR1 is SGHTA, CDR2 FQGTGA, per germline. This CDR3 spans 13 amino acids. The CDR3 DNA is TGTGCCAGCAGCCCCGACCGTAACTATGGCTACACCTTC. Translation: CASSPDRNYGYTF.

Turning to this clone: At the DNA level, this CDR3 is encoded by other sequences in the same sample as well. The V call is TRBV29-1, the J call TRBJ2-5; weak D call: TRBD1 (7 bases). Germline CDR1 SQVTM, CDR2 ANQGSEA. The CDR3 sequence is 14 residues long. Trimming removed 3 bases at V and 4 bases at J, with 15 bases between. CDR3 sequence (DNA): TGCAGCGTTGATGGAAGGGGGGACAGAGAGACCCAGTACTTC. Its translation is CSVDGRGDRETQYF.

The chain recombines TRBV5-4 with TRBJ2-3, with a weak D call TRBD2 (5 bases). V lost 0 bases to trimming and J lost 6 bases, with 8 bases between them. This CDR3 contains 13 residues. Germline-derived CDR1 and CDR2 are SGHNT and YYREEE (reference sequence). CDR3 region: CASSLEGADTQYF. CDR3 DNA sequence: TGTGCCAGCAGCTTGGAGGGAGCGGATACGCAGTATTTT.

The chain has TRBV11-2 and TRBJ2-7; no clear D gene. The CDR3 spans 15 residues. The germline gives CDR1 SGHAT, CDR2 FQNNGV. V lost 0 bases and J lost 7, with 16 bases in between. CDR3 loop: CASSLEVDPYGEQYF. The CDR3 DNA is TGTGCCAGCAGCTTAGAGGTGGACCCTTATGGAGAGCAGTACTTC.